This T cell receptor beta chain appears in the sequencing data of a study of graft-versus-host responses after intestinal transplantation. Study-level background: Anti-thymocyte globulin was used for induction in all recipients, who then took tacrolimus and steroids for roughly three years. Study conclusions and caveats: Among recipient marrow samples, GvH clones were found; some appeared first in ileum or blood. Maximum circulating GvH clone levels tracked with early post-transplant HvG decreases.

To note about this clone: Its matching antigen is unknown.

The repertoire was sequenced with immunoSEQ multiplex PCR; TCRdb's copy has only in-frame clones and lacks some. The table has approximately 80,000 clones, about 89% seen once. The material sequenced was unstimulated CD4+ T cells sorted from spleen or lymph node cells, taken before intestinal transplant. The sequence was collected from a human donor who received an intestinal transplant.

The CDR3 nucleotides are TGTGCCAGCAGGGCCCCCGGGACAGGGACCCTTTACGAGCAGTACTTC. Encoded protein: CASRAPGTGTLYEQYF. The chain combines TRBV2 with TRBJ2-7; 9 bases fit TRBD1. This CDR3 is built from 16 residues. Germline-derived CDR1 and CDR2 are SNHLY and FYNNEI. Losses at the gene ends were 6 bases for V and 4 bases for J; bases not matched to a gene: 13.